The clone carrying this T cell receptor (beta chain) was seen many times. The antigen is undetermined. The data are from a study of T cells in Graves' hyperthyroidism and ophthalmopathy. V was trimmed by 1 base and J by 4 bases, leaving 13 bases between them. The CDR3 sequence is 15 residues long. Germline CDR1 and CDR2: LGHDT and YNNKEL (reference sequence). Study-wide results and caveats: Using 13 V-J features, a model discriminated ophthalmopathy from stable hyperthyroidism. The model anticipated ophthalmopathy a median approximately 6.5 months pre-onset. Researchers found most expanded thyroid clonotypes above 0.001 in blood as well.

Every diagnosis used clinical symptoms, serum thyroxine and TRAb, thyroid ultrasound and orbital computed tomography. TCR beta CDR3 region amplification was performed from RNA transcripts. With the HTBI primer set, the TCR CDR3 went through a first round of RT-PCR. TCRdb analysed the multiplex PCR reads with MiXCR anew, one entry per CDR3 protein. The sample holds hundreds of thousands of distinct CDR3 sequences, over 12% seen once. This chain joins TRBV3-1 and TRBJ1-2, with D unresolved. The receptor's source is a young man with Graves' ophthalmopathy. Sequencing used blood. The CDR3, as DNA: TGTGCCAGCAGCCAAGGTTTCCGGGGTTTCTATGGCTACACCTTC. It specifies CASSQGFRGFYGYTF. The variable domain in full, completed from reference TRBV3-1 and TRBJ1-2, reads DTAVSQTPKYLVTQMGNDKSIKCEQNLGHDTMYWYKQDSKKFLKIMFSYNNKELIINETVPNRFSPKSPDKAHLNLHINSLELGDSAVYFCASSQGFRGFYGYTFGSGTRLTVV.